A single sample gave rise to the 10 T cell receptor beta chains below, sequenced in a study of T cells in Graves' hyperthyroidism and ophthalmopathy. Researchers amplified the TCR beta CDR3 regions from RNA transcripts. The HTBI set primed first-round TCR CDR3 RT-PCR. MiXCR, run by TCRdb on the multiplex PCR reads, gives a single entry per CDR3 protein. The table includes around 350,000 distinct CDR3 sequences, about 15% detected once. The sequencing input was blood. These receptors came from a woman younger than 35 with Graves' hyperthyroidism that later progressed to Graves' ophthalmopathy.

Only a few counts were recorded for this clonotype. The CDR3 DNA sequence: TGTGCCAGCAGCTTATTAGCGGACAGTAACACCGGGGAGCTGTTTTTT. Translation gives CASSLLADSNTGELFF. This sequence joins TRBV7-8 and TRBJ2-2; D possibly uses TRBD1 or TRBD2 (6 bases each). Germline lookup yields CDR1 SGHVS and CDR2 FQNEAQ. CDR3 length: 16 amino acids. V dropped 2 bases and J dropped 2 bases, with 12 bases sitting between them.

The table lists this clonotype with many counts. The CDR3 loop is CASKLGAPNTGELFF. The CDR3 DNA follows: TGTGCCAGCAAGTTGGGGGCGCCGAACACCGGGGAGCTGTTTTTT. The gene calls are TRBV2 and TRBJ2-2, with a tentative D call TRBD1 (6 bases). There are 15 residues in the CDR3. Germline loops: CDR1 SNHLY, CDR2 FYNNEI. V was pared by 7 bases and J by 0 bases, with 12 bases between.

This clonotype was found many times. The chain couples TRBV6-1 to TRBJ1-6, with D unresolved. Germline values: CDR1 MNHNS, CDR2 SASEGT. The CDR3 runs 13 residues. Trimming took 3 bases from V and 7 from J, leaving 7 bases between them. The CDR3 spells CASSEILNSPLHF. In DNA form, the CDR3 reads TGTGCCAGCAGTGAGATTCTGAATTCACCCCTCCACTTT.

This clonotype was seen repeatedly, ten times or more. This rearrangement joins TRBV28 to TRBJ2-5; TRBD1 matches 11 bases. Germline CDR1 reads MDHEN; CDR2 reads SYDVKM. The CDR3 is 16 amino acids. V lost 5 bases and J lost 5; bases outside the gene matches: 10. Here the CDR3 DNA reads TGTGCCAGCAGTGACCGGGACAGGGGGGAGGGCGAGACCCAGTACTTC. It is translated as CASSDRDRGEGETQYF.

This clonotype has at least ten counts. V and J are TRBV28 and TRBJ1-5, with D unclear. Germline CDR1 is MDHEN and CDR2 is SYDVKM. This CDR3 has 15 amino acids. The ends were cut back, 0 bases at V and 2 bases at J, with 8 bases in the middle. Here the CDR3 reads CASSLWGFGNQPQHF. As DNA, the CDR3 is TGTGCCAGCAGTTTATGGGGTTTCGGCAATCAGCCCCAGCATTTT.

The chain uses TRBV19 and TRBJ2-4; 9 positions agree with TRBD1. J gave up 9 bases and V 4 bases, and 4 bases lay outside the gene matches. The CDR3 consists of 13 residues. The germline CDR1 and CDR2 sequences are LNHDA and SQIVND (reference sequence). CDR3 protein: CASSTRDRVIQYF. In nucleotides, the CDR3 is TGTGCCAGTAGTACCCGGGACAGGGTCATTCAGTACTTC.

This clonotype occurred a few times. The J gene is TRBJ2-1, the V gene TRBV3-1, with 11 bases that match TRBD2. Germline CDR1 is LGHDT and CDR2 is YNNKEL (reference sequence). J gave up 5 bases and V 3 bases, and 12 bases lay outside the gene matches. The CDR3 covers 18 residues. DNA for the CDR3: TGTGCCAGCAGCCAGCAATTCGGGACTAGCGGCAGACACAATGAGCAGTTCTTC. It is translated as CASSQQFGTSGRHNEQFF.

This clonotype was seen repeatedly, ten times or more. The V and J genes are TRBV2 and TRBJ1-1; D remains unclear. The germline V gene has CDR1 SNHLY and CDR2 FYNNEI. V gave up 6 bases and J gave up 5 bases, with 13 bases separating them. The CDR3 totals 13 residues. The CDR3 sequence: CASSLVIETEAFF. CDR3 DNA: TGTGCCAGCAGCCTGGTCATCGAGACTGAAGCTTTCTTT.

Many counts were recorded for this clonotype. The chain combines TRBV20-1 with TRBJ2-7, with a tentative D call TRBD2 (5 bases). Germline loops: CDR1 DFQATT, CDR2 SNEGSKA (reference sequence). This CDR3 comprises 14 residues. V lost 1 base to trimming and J lost 0 bases, with 10 bases between them. CDR3 region: CSARGTVGSYEQYF. As DNA, the CDR3 is TGCAGTGCTAGAGGGACTGTAGGCTCCTACGAGCAGTACTTC.

With respect to this clonotype: This may be a read error: a much more frequent sequence differs by one nucleotide. The V gene is TRBV20-1, the J gene TRBJ2-1; 9 bases are a match to TRBD2. Germline CDR1 DFQATT, CDR2 SNEGSKA (reference sequence). This CDR3 spans 17 amino acids. The CDR3 nucleotides are TGCAGTGCTCCCCCCTCAGCGGGAGGTTCCTTCTACAATGATCAGTTCTTC. It encodes CSAPPSAGGSFYNDQFF.